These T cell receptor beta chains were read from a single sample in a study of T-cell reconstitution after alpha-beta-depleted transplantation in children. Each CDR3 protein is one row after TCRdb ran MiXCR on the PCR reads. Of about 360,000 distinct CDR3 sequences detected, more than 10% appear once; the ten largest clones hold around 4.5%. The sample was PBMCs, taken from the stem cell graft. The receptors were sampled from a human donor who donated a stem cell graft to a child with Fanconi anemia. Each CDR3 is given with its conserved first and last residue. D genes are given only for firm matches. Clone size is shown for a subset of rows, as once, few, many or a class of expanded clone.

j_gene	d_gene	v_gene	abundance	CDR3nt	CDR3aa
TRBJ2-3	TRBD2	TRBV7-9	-	TGTGCCAGCAGCGGTGGAGCTAGCGGTTACACAGATACGCAGTATTTT	CASSGGASGYTDTQYF
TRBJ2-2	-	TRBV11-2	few	TGTGCCAGCAGCCCTTGGCCGGGAACCGGGGAGCTGTTTTTT	CASSPWPGTGELFF
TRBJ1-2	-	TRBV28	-	TGTGCCAGCAGCTTTTCCGGCCTCAAGGGTCATGGCTACACCTTC	CASSFSGLKGHGYTF
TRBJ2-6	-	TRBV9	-	TGTGCCAGCAGCCCGGACGGATATGACGGGGCCAACGTCCTGACTTTC	CASSPDGYDGANVLTF
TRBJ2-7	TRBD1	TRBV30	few	TGTGCCTGTGGACAGGGAGCGATCTCCTACGAGCAGTACTTC	CACGQGAISYEQYF
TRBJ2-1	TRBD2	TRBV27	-	TGTGCCAGCAGCCCAGCCGGGAGGCTAGACAATGAGCAGTTCTTC	CASSPAGRLDNEQFF
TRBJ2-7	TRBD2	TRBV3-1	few	TGTGCCAGCAGCCTACTAGCGGCAAACTACGAGCAGTACTTC	CASSLLAANYEQYF
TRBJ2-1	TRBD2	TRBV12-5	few	TGTGCTAGTGGTTTCCTCCTCGCGGGGGTCGGCAATGAGCAGTTCTTC	CASGFLLAGVGNEQFF
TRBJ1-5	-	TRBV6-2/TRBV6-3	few	TGTGCCAGCAGCCTGCTATACAGGGAGGAGAGACAGCCCCAGCATTTT	CASSLLYREERQPQHF
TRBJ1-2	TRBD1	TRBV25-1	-	TGTGCCAGCAGTGGCAGGGGGCTTGGCTATGGCTACACCTTC	CASSGRGLGYGYTF
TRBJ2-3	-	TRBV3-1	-	TGTGCCAGCAGCCAAGATTGGTCAGATACGCAGTATTTT	CASSQDWSDTQYF
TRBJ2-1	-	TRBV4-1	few	TGCGCCAGCAGCCAAGAAGGGAGGACTAGGGGGGGTGAGCAGTTCTTC	CASSQEGRTRGGEQFF
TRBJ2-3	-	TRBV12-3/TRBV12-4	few	TGTGCCAGTTCAGAAGGTCCCTTTAATACGCAGTATTTT	CASSEGPFNTQYF
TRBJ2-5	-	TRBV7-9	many	TGTGCCAGCAGCTTAGGGGATACACTCCAAGAGACCCAGTACTTC	CASSLGDTLQETQYF
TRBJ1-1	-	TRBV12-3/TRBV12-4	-	TGTGCCAGCAGTACGACGGATAACACTGAAGCTTTCTTT	CASSTTDNTEAFF
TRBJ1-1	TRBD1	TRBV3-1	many	TGTGCCAGCAGCCCCCCCTTGCAGGGGGGGAAGGTTGAAGCTTTCTTT	CASSPPLQGGKVEAFF
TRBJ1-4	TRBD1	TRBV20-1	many	TGCAGTGCTTCCGGGACAGGGGGCGAAAAACTGTTTTTT	CSASGTGGEKLFF
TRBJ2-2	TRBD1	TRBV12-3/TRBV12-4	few	TGTGCCAGCACTATGACAGGGACCGGGGAGCTGTTTTTT	CASTMTGTGELFF
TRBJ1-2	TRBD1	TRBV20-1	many	TGCAGTGCTAGAGATAATACAGGGGGCCCTACCTATGGCTACACCTTC	CSARDNTGGPTYGYTF
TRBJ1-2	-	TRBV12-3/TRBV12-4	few	TGTGCCAGCAGGCCCGCGGGGGGCTCTGGCTACACCTTC	CASRPAGGSGYTF
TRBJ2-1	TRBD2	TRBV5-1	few	TGCGCCAGCAGCTTGATTAGCGGGGTCTCCTACAATGAGCAGTTCTTC	CASSLISGVSYNEQFF
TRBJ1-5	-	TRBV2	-	TGTGCCAGCAGTGAGTATACTGAAGAACAGCCCCAGCATTTT	CASSEYTEEQPQHF
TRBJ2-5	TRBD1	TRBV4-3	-	TGCGCCAGCAGCCAAGCGTTCGGACAGGGCTGGGAGACCCAGTACTTC	CASSQAFGQGWETQYF
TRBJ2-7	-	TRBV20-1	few	TGCAGTGCTAGGGAGGGGGGGAGCTCCTACGAGCAGTACTTC	CSAREGGSSYEQYF
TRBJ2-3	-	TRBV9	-	TGTGCCAGCAGCGTAAGGGACAGCACAGATACGCAGTATTTT	CASSVRDSTDTQYF
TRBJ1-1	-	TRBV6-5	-	TGTGCCAGCAGTTCCCCCCGGACAGCGAACACTGAAGCTTTCTTT	CASSSPRTANTEAFF
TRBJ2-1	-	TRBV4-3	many	TGCGCCAGCAGCCCCGTAGAATCCTACAATGAGCAGTTCTTC	CASSPVESYNEQFF
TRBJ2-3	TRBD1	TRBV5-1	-	TGCGCCAGCAGTTATTACAGGGGCTCCCCAACAGATACGCAGTATTTT	CASSYYRGSPTDTQYF
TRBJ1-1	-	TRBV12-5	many	TGTGCTAGTGGGATGGACAGATCGAACACTGAAGCTTTCTTT	CASGMDRSNTEAFF